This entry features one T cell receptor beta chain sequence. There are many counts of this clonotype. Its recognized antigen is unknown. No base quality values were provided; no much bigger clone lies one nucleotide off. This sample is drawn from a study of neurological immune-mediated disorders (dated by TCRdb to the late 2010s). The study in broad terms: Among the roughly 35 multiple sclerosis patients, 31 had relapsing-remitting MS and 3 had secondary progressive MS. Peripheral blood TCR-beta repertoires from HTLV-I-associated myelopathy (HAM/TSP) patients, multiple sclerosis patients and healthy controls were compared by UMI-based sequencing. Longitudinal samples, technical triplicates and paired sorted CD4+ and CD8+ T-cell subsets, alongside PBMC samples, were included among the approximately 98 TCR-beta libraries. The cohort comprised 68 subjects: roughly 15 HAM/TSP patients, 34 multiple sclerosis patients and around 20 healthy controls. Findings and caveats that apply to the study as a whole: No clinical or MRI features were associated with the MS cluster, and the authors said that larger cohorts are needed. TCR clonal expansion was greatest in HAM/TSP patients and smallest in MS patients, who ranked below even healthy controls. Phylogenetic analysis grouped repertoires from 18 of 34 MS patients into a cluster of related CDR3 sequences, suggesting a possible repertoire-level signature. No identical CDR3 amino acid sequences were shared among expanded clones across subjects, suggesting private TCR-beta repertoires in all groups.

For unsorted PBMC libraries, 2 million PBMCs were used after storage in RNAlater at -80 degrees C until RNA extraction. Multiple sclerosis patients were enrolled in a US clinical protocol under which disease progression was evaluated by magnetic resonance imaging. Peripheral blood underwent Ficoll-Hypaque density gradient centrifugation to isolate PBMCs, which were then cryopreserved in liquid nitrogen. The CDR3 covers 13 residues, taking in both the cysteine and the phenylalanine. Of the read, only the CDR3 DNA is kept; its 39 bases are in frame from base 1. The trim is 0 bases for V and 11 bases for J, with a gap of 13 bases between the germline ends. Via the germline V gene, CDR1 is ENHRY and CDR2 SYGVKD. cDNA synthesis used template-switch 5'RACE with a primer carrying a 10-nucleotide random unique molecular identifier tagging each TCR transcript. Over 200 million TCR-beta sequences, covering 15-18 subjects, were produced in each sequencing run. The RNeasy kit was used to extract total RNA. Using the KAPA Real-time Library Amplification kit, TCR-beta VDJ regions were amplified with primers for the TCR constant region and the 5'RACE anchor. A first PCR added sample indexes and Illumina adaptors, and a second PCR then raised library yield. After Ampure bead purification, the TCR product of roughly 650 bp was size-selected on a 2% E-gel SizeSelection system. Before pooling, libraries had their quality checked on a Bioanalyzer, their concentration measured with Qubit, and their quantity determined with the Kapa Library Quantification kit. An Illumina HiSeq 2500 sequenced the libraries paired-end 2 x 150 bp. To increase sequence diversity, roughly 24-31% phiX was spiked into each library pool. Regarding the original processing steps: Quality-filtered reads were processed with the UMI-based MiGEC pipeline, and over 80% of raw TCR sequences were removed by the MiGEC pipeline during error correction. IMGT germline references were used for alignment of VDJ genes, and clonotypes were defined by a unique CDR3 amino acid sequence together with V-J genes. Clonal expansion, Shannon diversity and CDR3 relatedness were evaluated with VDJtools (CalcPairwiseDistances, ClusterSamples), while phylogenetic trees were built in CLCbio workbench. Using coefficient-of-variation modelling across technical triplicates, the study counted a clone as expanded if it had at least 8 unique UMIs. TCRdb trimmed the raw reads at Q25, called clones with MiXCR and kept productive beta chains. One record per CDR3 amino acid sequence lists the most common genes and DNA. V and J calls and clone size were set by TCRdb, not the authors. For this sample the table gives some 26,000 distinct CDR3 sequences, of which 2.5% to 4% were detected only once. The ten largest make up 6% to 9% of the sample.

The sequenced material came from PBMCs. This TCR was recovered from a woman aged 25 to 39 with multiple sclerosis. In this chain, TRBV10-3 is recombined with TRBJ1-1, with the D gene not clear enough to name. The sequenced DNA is TGTGCCATCAGTGAGTCGACCGCGGGTGACGCTTTCTTT. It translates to CAISESTAGDAFF.